This T cell receptor beta chain was identified during a study of lymphopenia after photon versus proton radiotherapy. Study-level findings and limits: After lymphocyte nadir, photon-treated repertoires showed oligoclonal expansion, especially CD8+ Temra.

Of note for this clone: Its antigen is not known.

Generated by immunoSEQ multiplex PCR, the TCRdb table keeps only in-frame clones and is missing some. The data contain tens of thousands of clones, about 90% of them singletons. The sample here was peripheral blood, taken from a patient treated with proton-based radiotherapy. The source of this sequence is an older woman with pancreatic cancer. Some clones in this sample may be carry-over from other donors' samples.

The CDR3 DNA reads TGCAGCGTAAAAGGGTCTAGCGGTAGGGGTAGTGAGCAGTTCTTC. Translation gives CSVKGSSGRGSEQFF. V usage is TRBV29-1 and J usage is TRBJ2-1; 7 bases are a match to TRBD2. J gave up 9 bases and V 6 bases, and 17 bases lay outside the gene matches. CDR1 is SQVTM, CDR2 ANQGSEA, per germline. This CDR3 is built from 15 residues.